Below are 30 T cell receptor beta chains sequenced from a single sample in a study of cytomegalovirus exposure and HLA in healthy donors. The PCR was carried out with 60 Vbeta primers and 13 Jbeta primers. Assay used: immunoSEQ multiplex PCR; TCRdb lists only in-frame clones, some missing. The sample has more than 110,000 clones; around 85% are singletons. What was sequenced was PBMCs. Source of these receptors: a female donor in good health and CMV-seronegative.

This chain links TRBV25-1 with TRBJ2-3, with D possibly being TRBD2 (7 bases). Germline V gives CDR1 MGHDK, CDR2 SYGVNS. Trimming cost V 4 bases and J 3 bases, with 17 bases left between them. CDR3 length equals 16 residues. This CDR3 reads CASSGGGGARTDTQYF. In nucleotides, the CDR3 is TGTGCCAGCAGTGGAGGGGGAGGGGCACGGACAGATACGCAGTATTTT.

The chain is built from TRBV2 and TRBJ2-2; 7 nucleotides align to TRBD2. CDR1 is SNHLY, CDR2 FYNNEI, per germline. Trimming at V came to 7 bases and at J to 0 bases, leaving 11 bases not matched to a gene. The length of the CDR3 is 17 residues. The chain's CDR3 is CASTPIGGGTNTGELFF. CDR3 in DNA: TGTGCCAGCACCCCTATCGGGGGAGGGACGAACACCGGGGAGCTGTTTTTT.

This clone was picked up one time. The genes are TRBV5-6 and TRBJ2-5, with 9 bases lining up with TRBD2. Germline-derived CDR1 and CDR2 are SGHDT and YYEEEE. CDR3 length: 14 residues. V shed 4 bases and J 2 bases; nucleotides not matched to a gene: 3. CDR3 sequence (DNA): TGTGCCAGCAGCCCAGGACTAGCGCAAGAGACCCAGTACTTC. Translating gives CASSPGLAQETQYF.

V and J are TRBV15 and TRBJ2-2; D may be TRBD1 (6 bases). V was shortened by 0 bases and J by 1 base, with 9 bases between the two germline ends. The CDR3 is 16 amino acids. In germline, CDR1 is LNHNV, CDR2 YYDKDF (reference sequence). This CDR3 is CATSREQGQNTGELFF. As DNA, the CDR3 is TGTGCCACCAGCAGAGAGCAGGGGCAGAACACCGGGGAGCTGTTTTTT.

V gene TRBV5-6 combines with J gene TRBJ1-1, with TRBD1 identical over 8 bases. The V gene's germline CDR1 is SGHDT and CDR2 YYEEEE. CDR3 length: 16 residues. After removal of 0 bases from V and 2 bases from J, the junction contained 6 bases not matched to a gene. The CDR3 region is CASSLAPTGANTEAFF. The CDR3 region has the DNA TGTGCCAGCAGCTTGGCCCCGACAGGGGCCAACACTGAAGCTTTCTTT.

The V gene is TRBV5-1, the J gene TRBJ1-2; 7 nucleotides align to TRBD1. Germline CDR1 reads SGHRS; CDR2 reads YFSETQ. The V gene end was trimmed by 0 bases and the J gene end by 4 bases; junction bases not matched to a gene: 12. The CDR3 is made up of 17 amino acids. CDR3 sequence reads: CASSLAPNRGGAYGYTF. Here the CDR3 DNA reads TGCGCCAGCAGCTTGGCCCCAAACAGGGGTGGAGCCTATGGCTACACCTTC. Complete variable domain (other parts from reference TRBV5-1 and TRBJ1-2): KAGVTQTPRYLIKTRGQQVTLSCSPISGHRSVSWYQQTPGQGLQFLFEYFSETQRNKGNFPGRFSGRQFSNSRSEMNVSTLELGDSALYLCASSLAPNRGGAYGYTFGSGTRLTVV.

The rearrangement uses TRBV5-1 and TRBJ2-3, with 13 bases matching TRBD2. Unmatched junction bases numbered 4, after V lost 4 bases and J lost 2 bases. CDR3 length: 16 residues. Germline lookup yields CDR1 SGHRS and CDR2 YFSETQ. CDR3 sequence: CASSGGLAGATDTQYF. In nucleotides, the CDR3 is TGCGCCAGCAGCGGAGGACTAGCGGGGGCCACAGATACGCAGTATTTT.

This sequence joins TRBV6-5 and TRBJ1-5, with 9 bases that match TRBD1. The CDR3 has 16 residues. The germline CDR1 and CDR2 sequences are MNHEY and SVGAGI. Germline trimming cut 4 bases from V and 2 bases from J; bases unmatched to any gene: 6. CDR3 DNA sequence: TGTGCCAGCAGTTTAACAGGGGGCGCGGGCAATCAGCCCCAGCATTTT. Amino acid sequence: CASSLTGGAGNQPQHF.

The gene calls are TRBV18 and TRBJ1-4; TRBD1 agrees at 8 bases. Germline CDR1 and CDR2: KGHSH and LQKENI. CDR3 length: 14 amino acids. V trimming: 7 bases; J trimming: 5 bases; junction bases outside the gene matches: 6. CDR3 in DNA: TGTGCCAGCTACCTGGACAGGGCGAATGAAAAACTGTTTTTT. The encoded protein is CASYLDRANEKLFF.

The chain has TRBV25-1 and TRBJ1-2; tentatively, D is TRBD1 (6 bases). Germline loops: CDR1 MGHDK, CDR2 SYGVNS. CDR3 length: 12 residues. Trimming removed 6 bases at V and 4 bases at J, with 9 bases between. The CDR3, as DNA: TGTGCCAGCAGCCAACAGGGCTATGGCTACACCTTC. It encodes CASSQQGYGYTF.

This chain connects TRBV7-9 to TRBJ1-5; D is uncertain. V was cut by 1 base and J by 5 bases, with 18 bases left in between. This CDR3 contains 17 residues. The germline gives CDR1 SEHNR, CDR2 FQNEAQ (reference sequence). CDR3 DNA sequence: TGTGCCAGCAGCTTAGATCTCGTTGGGGAGAGGGATCAGCCCCAGCATTTT. This codes for CASSLDLVGERDQPQHF.

This rearrangement joins TRBV27 to TRBJ2-1, with 9 bases identical to TRBD2. Germline V gene data show CDR1 as MNHEY and CDR2 as SMNVEV (reference sequence). With 0 bases clipped from V and 8 bases from J, the junction kept 2 bases outside the gene matches. The CDR3 totals 14 residues. The DNA of the CDR3 is TGTGCCAGCAGTTTATCCTTAGCGGGGGATGAGCAGTTCTTC. This encodes CASSLSLAGDEQFF.

The J gene is TRBJ1-5, the V gene TRBV27; 9 bases fit TRBD1. CDR3 size: 14 residues. The V and J ends lost 5 bases and 7 bases, in that order; junction bases with no gene match: 6. Germline assignment: CDR1 MNHEY and CDR2 SMNVEV (reference sequence). The CDR3 DNA is TGTGCCAGCAGTCTGACAGGGGGTGGGCAGCCCCAGCATTTT. This translates into CASSLTGGGQPQHF.

V is TRBV6-5 and J is TRBJ2-2, with TRBD1 identical over 9 bases. Germline V gene sequence: CDR1 MNHEY, CDR2 SVGAGI. J lost 1 base, V lost 7 bases, and 4 bases had no gene match. The CDR3 loop spans 15 amino acids. CDR3 coding DNA: TGTGCCAGCAATACGGACAGGGGGAACACCGGGGAGCTGTTTTTT. Translating gives CASNTDRGNTGELFF.

The DNA for the CDR3 is TGTGCCAGCAGTGAAACTAGACAGGGGGGGAACACCGGGGAGCTGTTTTTT. Amino acids: CASSETRQGGNTGELFF. J is TRBJ2-2 and V is TRBV2; the match to TRBD1 covers 9 bases. The ends lost 2 bases at V and 1 base at J; junction bases unmatched: 5. The CDR3 length is 17 residues. CDR1 and CDR2 from the germline V gene are SNHLY and FYNNEI.

The gene calls are TRBV6-6 and TRBJ1-4, with 7 nucleotides matching TRBD1. J gave up 8 bases and V 6 bases, and 12 bases lay outside the gene matches. The CDR3 extends over 15 amino acids. Germline CDR1 and CDR2: MNHNY and SVGAGI (reference sequence). CDR3 sequence reads: CASSALAGGREKLFF. For the CDR3, the DNA is TGTGCCAGCAGCGCCTTGGCAGGGGGGAGGGAAAAACTGTTTTTT.

The sample holds one count of this clone. V is TRBV28 and J is TRBJ1-3, with 8 bases matching TRBD1. The CDR3 sequence is 16 residues long. The junction had 11 bases not matched to a gene; V was cut back by 7 bases and J by 3 bases. Per germline, CDR1 MDHEN and CDR2 SYDVKM. The CDR3 spells CASKTGGGGLGNTIYF. CDR3 coding DNA: TGTGCCAGCAAAACAGGGGGTGGAGGACTTGGAAACACCATATATTTT. The entire variable domain, with the rest obtained from reference TRBV28 and TRBJ1-3, is as follows: DVKVTQSSRYLVKRTGEKVFLECVQDMDHENMFWYRQDPGLGLRLIYFSYDVKMKEKGDIPEGYSVSREKKERFSLILESASTNQTSMYLCASKTGGGGLGNTIYFGEGSWLTVV.

The chain links TRBV6-1 to TRBJ2-2; 14 bases line up with TRBD2. J lost 6 bases, V lost 4 bases, and 1 base had no gene match. Germline CDR1 MNHNS, CDR2 SASEGT. This CDR3 contains 15 residues. The CDR3 sequence is CASSGLAGGPGELFF. Here the CDR3 DNA reads TGTGCCAGCAGTGGACTAGCGGGAGGGCCCGGGGAGCTGTTTTTT.

This sequence joins TRBV28 and TRBJ2-3, with TRBD2 identical over 7 bases. After removal of 6 bases from V and 0 bases from J, the junction contained 3 bases not matched to a gene. The CDR3 loop spans 14 amino acids. Germline CDR1 reads MDHEN; CDR2 reads SYDVKM. The CDR3 region is CASRPRESTDTQYF. The CDR3 nucleotides are TGTGCCAGCAGGCCGCGGGAGAGCACAGATACGCAGTATTTT.

This chain uses TRBV10-3 with TRBJ1-1, with D unclear. The V and J ends lost 5 bases and 5 bases respectively, with 12 bases between them. The CDR3 totals 13 residues. The germline gives CDR1 ENHRY, CDR2 SYGVKD. DNA of the CDR3: TGTGCCATCAGTAAGCAGGTTGGAACTGAAGCTTTCTTT. It is translated as CAISKQVGTEAFF.

CDR3: CASSATGQGGNQPQHF. CDR3 DNA sequence: TGCGCCAGCAGCGCCACGGGACAAGGGGGCAATCAGCCCCAGCATTTT. This chain links TRBV5-1 with TRBJ1-5, with a tentative D call TRBD1 (6 bases). Germline-derived CDR1 and CDR2 are SGHRS and YFSETQ. V lost 4 bases, J lost 2 bases, and 16 bases lay in between. There are 16 residues in the CDR3.

The V and J genes are TRBV27 and TRBJ2-5; 9 nucleotides agree with TRBD1. The length of the CDR3 is 16 residues. With 2 bases clipped from V and 5 bases from J, the junction kept 9 bases outside the gene matches. Germline V gene data show CDR1 as MNHEY and CDR2 as SMNVEV (reference sequence). This CDR3 reads CASSLAPGQGSETQYF. CDR3 nucleotide sequence: TGTGCCAGCAGTTTAGCCCCCGGACAGGGGTCGGAGACCCAGTACTTC.

The V gene is TRBV6-1, the J gene TRBJ1-2; D is ambiguous. Germline V gene sequence: CDR1 MNHNS, CDR2 SASEGT. The germline V and J ends were trimmed by 8 bases and 8 bases, with 12 bases remaining between them. There are 11 residues in the CDR3. The CDR3 spells CASEWALGYTF. The DNA for the CDR3 is TGTGCCAGCGAGTGGGCGCTAGGCTACACCTTC.

The chain has TRBV6-1 and TRBJ2-5, with D possibly matching TRBD2 (6 bases). V was cut by 5 bases and J by 5 bases, with 18 bases left in between. There are 15 residues in the CDR3. CDR1 is MNHNS, CDR2 SASEGT, per germline. CDR3 loop: CASSTNRDSRETQYF. CDR3 nucleotides: TGTGCCAGCAGTACCAATCGGGACTCCCGGGAGACCCAGTACTTC.

The V call is TRBV28, the J call TRBJ2-5; D remains unclear. CDR1 MDHEN and CDR2 SYDVKM come from the germline V gene. The CDR3 totals 16 residues. The V and J ends lost 6 bases and 0 bases respectively, with 17 bases between them. CDR3 coding DNA: TGTGCCAGCAGACAAGACCCGGAGCAGTACCAAGAGACCCAGTACTTC. Its translation is CASRQDPEQYQETQYF.

The rearrangement joins TRBV10-3 to TRBJ2-1; no definite D call. The V gene's germline CDR1 is ENHRY and CDR2 SYGVKD. The CDR3 contains 13 residues. V was shortened by 3 bases and J by 5 bases, with 8 bases between the two germline ends. DNA for the CDR3: TGTGCCATCAGTGACGGCGGAAACAATGAGCAGTTCTTC. This gives the protein CAISDGGNNEQFF.

This CDR3 reads CASSVGGGNQPQHF. CDR3 nucleotides: TGTGCCAGCAGTGTGGGGGGAGGCAATCAGCCCCAGCATTTT. The genes are TRBV6-1 and TRBJ1-5, with a weak D call TRBD1 (5 bases). The CDR3 contains 14 residues. From germline, CDR1 is MNHNS and CDR2 SASEGT. V was clipped by 4 bases and J by 2 bases, with 9 bases between them.

The chain uses TRBV6-5 and TRBJ1-2; D is perhaps TRBD1 (6 bases). CDR1 is MNHEY and CDR2 is SVGAGI in the germline V gene. This CDR3 has 15 residues. V shed 2 bases and J shed 6 bases, with 16 bases lying between them. The CDR3 is CASSYTSRQADGYTF. The CDR3 DNA reads TGTGCCAGCAGTTACACCAGCCGACAGGCGGATGGCTACACCTTC.

This clone came up once. V usage is TRBV5-1 and J usage is TRBJ2-7; TRBD1 aligns across 8 bases. This CDR3 region has 13 residues. J lost 3 bases, V lost 4 bases, and 3 bases had no gene match. Germline assignment: CDR1 SGHRS and CDR2 YFSETQ. The CDR3 spells CASSAGQGYEQYF. In DNA, the CDR3 is TGCGCCAGCAGCGCCGGACAGGGCTACGAGCAGTACTTC.

J is TRBJ1-1 and V is TRBV27, with D hard to call. V was clipped by 0 bases and J by 1 base, with 21 bases between them. This CDR3 comprises 19 residues. The germline gives CDR1 MNHEY, CDR2 SMNVEV (reference sequence). The CDR3 region has the DNA TGTGCCAGCAGTTTATCGTTTCCCCGCCTCGGGTCCTCGAACACTGAAGCTTTCTTT. Protein product: CASSLSFPRLGSSNTEAFF.